One sample yielded the 30 T cell receptor beta chains listed below, sequenced in a study of CD4 T cells in relation to SARS-CoV-2 and coronaviruses. Sequenced by immunoSEQ multiplex PCR; TCRdb stores in-frame clones only, minus some. The table includes about 18,000 clones, about 76% detected once. Antigens of these TCRs are unknown. CD4+ T cells from unexposed donors were obtained before the COVID-19 pandemic (2011-2018). Isolation of CD4+ T cells took place after roughly nine days in culture. Sequencing input: CD4+ T cells from PBMCs, cultured in vitro. The receptors were gathered from a human donor in good health.

The rearrangement joins TRBV24-1 to TRBJ2-1; TRBD1 agrees at 10 bases. The ends lost 4 bases at V and 4 bases at J; junction bases unmatched: 6. This CDR3 comprises 16 residues. In germline, CDR1 is KGHDR, CDR2 SFDVKD. CDR3: CATSDPKDRGYNEQFF. CDR3 DNA: TGTGCCACCAGTGACCCAAAGGACAGGGGGTACAATGAGCAGTTCTTC.

This clone was seen once. V gene TRBV19 combines with J gene TRBJ1-2; D is unresolved. CDR3 length equals 14 residues. Trimming shortened V by 2 bases and J by 3 bases, and 10 bases separated the two germline ends. Germline CDR1 is LNHDA and CDR2 is SQIVND (reference sequence). In nucleotides, the CDR3 is TGTGCCAGTAGTATAAGGGTAAAGGACTATGGCTACACCTTC. Translated, it gives CASSIRVKDYGYTF.

The chain employs TRBV7-3 and TRBJ1-2, with D possibly being TRBD1 (6 bases). Trimming cost V 5 bases and J 2 bases, with 12 bases left between them. The CDR3 has 14 residues. Per germline, CDR1 SGHTA and CDR2 FQGTGA. The CDR3 reads CASSPTTGNYGYTF. The CDR3 coding sequence is TGTGCCAGCAGCCCAACGACAGGAAACTATGGCTACACCTTC.

The chain combines TRBV2 with TRBJ2-3, with a possible D match to TRBD1 (5 bases). The CDR3 length is 15 residues. CDR1 and CDR2 (germline): SNHLY, FYNNEI. Trimming cost V 4 bases and J 2 bases, with 13 bases left between them. CDR3 bases: TGTGCCAGCAGTGTGTTAGGCAGGGACACAGATACGCAGTATTTT. It codes for CASSVLGRDTDTQYF.

The chain is built from TRBV7-9 and TRBJ1-3, with D maybe TRBD1 (5 bases). Germline CDR1 SEHNR, CDR2 FQNEAQ (reference sequence). The CDR3 runs to 13 residues. With 5 bases removed from V and 2 bases from J, the gap between germline ends came to 7 bases. This CDR3 is CASSKGTGNTIYF. In DNA, the CDR3 is TGTGCCAGCAGCAAGGGGACTGGAAACACCATATATTTT.

This chain uses TRBV28 with TRBJ2-3; TRBD1 is a possible D gene (6 bases). Trimming took 3 bases from V and 2 from J, leaving 9 bases between them. The CDR3 consists of 14 residues. CDR1 and CDR2 (germline): MDHEN, SYDVKM. Here the CDR3 reads CASSLGHTTDTQYF. In DNA form, the CDR3 reads TGTGCCAGCAGTTTGGGACATACCACAGATACGCAGTATTTT.

The chain is built from TRBV19 and TRBJ2-5; 7 bases agree with TRBD1. Germline V gives CDR1 LNHDA, CDR2 SQIVND (reference sequence). V trimming: 5 bases; J trimming: 3 bases; junction bases outside the gene matches: 3. CDR3 length equals 13 residues. CDR3 bases: TGTGCCAGTAGTCCAGGGGGTGAAGAGACCCAGTACTTC. Translating it yields CASSPGGEETQYF.

V and J are TRBV21-1 and TRBJ1-1; no DNA check was done on the table's D call, TRBD1. TRBV21-1 is described as a pseudogene. The CDR3 sequence is 15 residues long. The CDR3 is CASSKGTGTNTEAFF. The DNA for the CDR3 is TGTGCCAGCAGCAAGGGGACAGGGACCAACACTGAAGCTTTCTTT.

This clone was seen once. The chain combines TRBV4-1 with TRBJ2-7; 9 nucleotides line up with TRBD1. The CDR3 extends over 16 amino acids. With 0 bases clipped from V and 2 bases from J, the junction kept 5 bases outside the gene matches. Germline V gene sequence: CDR1 MGHRA, CDR2 YSYEKL. CDR3 coding DNA: TGCGCCAGCAGCCAAGATGGGGACAGGGAGGCCTACGAGCAGTACTTC. Residues: CASSQDGDREAYEQYF.

This chain links TRBV11-3 with TRBJ1-1; maybe TRBD1 (5 bases). V gave up 4 bases and J gave up 4 bases, with 13 bases separating them. From germline, CDR1 is SGHNT and CDR2 YENEEA. The CDR3 loop spans 14 amino acids. The CDR3 region is CASSSQGGGTEAFF. As DNA, the CDR3 is TGTGCCAGCAGCTCCCAGGGTGGTGGCACTGAAGCTTTCTTT.

The chain links TRBV14 to TRBJ2-2; D might be TRBD1 or TRBD2, each matching 5 bases. Germline values: CDR1 SGHDN, CDR2 FVKESK. V dropped 6 bases and J dropped 4 bases, with 15 bases sitting between them. CDR3 length: 15 residues. CDR3 nucleotides: TGTGCCAGCAGTTCCATCGGGGCGGGCACCGGGGAGCTGTTTTTT. This encodes CASSSIGAGTGELFF.

V usage is TRBV19 and J usage is TRBJ1-4; no definite D call. Between the trimmed V and J ends, which lost 4 bases and 2 bases, there was a span of 11 bases. Germline CDR1 LNHDA, CDR2 SQIVND (reference sequence). The CDR3 spans 15 residues. This CDR3 is CASSKGLRTNEKLFF. The CDR3, as DNA: TGTGCCAGTAGTAAGGGTTTAAGGACTAATGAAAAACTGTTTTTT.

V and J are TRBV4-1 and TRBJ2-5, with 13 bases lining up with TRBD2. Per the germline V gene, CDR1 is MGHRA and CDR2 is YSYEKL. Unmatched junction bases numbered 6, after V lost 6 bases and J lost 5 bases. The length of the CDR3 is 15 residues. CDR3 sequence reads: CASRTTSGRSETQYF. The CDR3 coding sequence is TGCGCCAGCAGGACGACTAGCGGGAGGTCGGAGACCCAGTACTTC.

V usage is TRBV7-9 and J usage is TRBJ2-7; a possible D gene is TRBD2 (7 bases). This CDR3 has 15 residues. Trimming took 1 base from V and 6 from J, leaving 16 bases between them. Germline-derived CDR1 and CDR2 are SEHNR and FQNEAQ (reference sequence). CDR3 nucleotides: TGTGCCAGCAGCTTAGGCGGAGGGGGGGGTTCCGAGCAGTACTTC. Translating it yields CASSLGGGGGSEQYF.

V and J are TRBV18 and TRBJ2-5, with D possibly matching TRBD2 (5 bases). Germline loops: CDR1 KGHSH, CDR2 LQKENI. This CDR3 spans 13 amino acids. V lost 6 bases and J lost 2, with 10 bases in between. CDR3 in amino acids: CASSRGGQETQYF. The CDR3 bases are TGTGCCAGCTCCCGCGGAGGTCAAGAGACCCAGTACTTC.

The CDR3 is CASRGTAINTEAFF. Here the CDR3 DNA reads TGTGCCAGCAGAGGTACAGCCATTAACACTGAAGCTTTCTTT. The rearrangement uses TRBV2 and TRBJ1-1; unclear D gene. Trimming pared 6 bases from V and 2 bases from J, leaving 13 bases between. Germline V gene sequence: CDR1 SNHLY, CDR2 FYNNEI. The length of the CDR3 is 14 residues.

The chain joins TRBV9 to TRBJ1-1; D remains ambiguous. The germline gives CDR1 SGDLS, CDR2 YYNGEE. CDR3 length equals 14 residues. Deletions cut 6 bases from V and 3 bases from J, with 15 bases between. Written as DNA, the CDR3 is TGTGCCAGCAATAAAGGGAATTTGGACACTGAAGCTTTCTTT. It is translated as CASNKGNLDTEAFF.

The V gene is TRBV9, the J gene TRBJ1-2, with a tentative D call TRBD1 (6 bases). V was clipped by 0 bases and J by 4 bases, with 13 bases between them. Germline loops: CDR1 SGDLS, CDR2 YYNGEE. The CDR3 extends over 15 amino acids. The CDR3 region has the DNA TGTGCCAGCAGCGTAGGATTGGACAGAGGCTATGGCTACACCTTC. This sequence encodes CASSVGLDRGYGYTF.

The chain joins TRBV18 to TRBJ1-1, with TRBD1 matching 12 bases. Germline values: CDR1 KGHSH, CDR2 LQKENI. This CDR3 region has 15 residues. After removal of 10 bases from V and 2 bases from J, the junction contained 8 bases not matched to a gene. The CDR3 DNA sequence: TGTGCCACGACGGGGACAGGGGGCGAAAACACTGAAGCTTTCTTT. Its translation is CATTGTGGENTEAFF. Complete variable domain (other parts from reference TRBV18 and TRBJ1-1): NAGVMQNPRHLVRRRGQEARLRCSPMKGHSHVYWYRQLPEEGLKFMVYLQKENIIDESGMPKERFSAEFPKEGPSILRIQQVVRGDSAAYFCATTGTGGENTEAFFGQGTRLTVV.

The chain combines TRBV7-9 with TRBJ2-7; TRBD1 agrees at 7 bases. This CDR3 has 16 amino acids. Trimming removed 3 bases from V and 2 bases from J; junction bases left unmatched: 10. Germline loops: CDR1 SEHNR, CDR2 FQNEAQ (reference sequence). CDR3: CASSFKSGQLTYEQYF. For the CDR3, the DNA is TGTGCCAGCAGCTTCAAGTCGGGACAGCTAACCTACGAGCAGTACTTC.

The chain carries TRBV24-1 and TRBJ2-1, with 8 bases aligning to TRBD1. Germline V gene sequence: CDR1 KGHDR, CDR2 SFDVKD. The CDR3 is made up of 13 amino acids. V shed 8 bases and J 6 bases; nucleotides not matched to a gene: 5. The CDR3, as DNA: TGTGCCACCACTGGACAGGGAAGCAATGAGCAGTTCTTC. Its translation is CATTGQGSNEQFF.

The chain combines TRBV6-5 with TRBJ2-7, with a possible D match to TRBD1 (5 bases). Trimming removed 6 bases from V and 2 bases from J, with 14 bases in between. Germline lookup yields CDR1 MNHEY and CDR2 SVGAGI. The CDR3 spans 14 residues. The CDR3 DNA sequence: TGTGCCAGCAGGACCGGACACCCGACCTACGAGCAGTACTTC. It is translated as CASRTGHPTYEQYF.

The chain joins TRBV20-1 to TRBJ1-3; D remains unclear. Germline V gene data show CDR1 as DFQATT and CDR2 as SNEGSKA (reference sequence). The germline V and J ends were trimmed by 3 bases and 4 bases, with 13 bases remaining between them. The CDR3 sequence is 14 residues long. DNA for the CDR3: TGCAGTGCTAGTCCGGGTCCGGGGGGAAACACCATATATTTT. This sequence encodes CSASPGPGGNTIYF.

The CDR3 DNA follows: TGTGCCAGCAGCTTAGGGCCAACTCAGGGAGACGAGCAGTACTTC. Encoded protein: CASSLGPTQGDEQYF. V and J are TRBV7-3 and TRBJ2-7, with D perhaps assigned TRBD1 or TRBD2 (5 bases each). The germline gives CDR1 SGHTA, CDR2 FQGTGA. CDR3 length equals 15 residues. V gave up 2 bases and J gave up 5 bases, with 16 bases separating them.

On this clone itself: A read error may produce the germline difference seen at one junction end. This specimen includes other DNA sequences encoding the same CDR3. The rearrangement joins TRBV7-2 to TRBJ1-6; D uncertain. The CDR3 spans 18 residues. Germline V gene data show CDR1 as SGHTA and CDR2 as FQGNSA. In DNA form, the CDR3 reads TGTGCCAGCAGCCCCGGACGGGAACGTGGCTCCTATAATTCACCCCTCCATTTT. It is translated as CASSPGRERGSYNSPLHF.

The V and J genes are TRBV10-1 and TRBJ2-1; a weak D match, TRBD1 (6 bases). Germline CDR1 WNHNN, CDR2 SYGVQD (reference sequence). This CDR3 spans 13 amino acids. V lost 9 bases, J lost 4 bases, and 13 bases lay in between. The CDR3 spells CASTDSQYNEQFF. The CDR3 bases are TGCGCCAGTACGGACAGCCAATACAATGAGCAGTTCTTC.

V and J are TRBV18 and TRBJ2-5, with TRBD2 identical over 8 bases. CDR1 and CDR2 (germline): KGHSH, LQKENI. There are 14 residues in the CDR3. With V trimmed by 2 bases and J by 4 bases, 3 bases remained unmatched. CDR3: CASSPALAGETQYF. The CDR3, as DNA: TGTGCCAGCTCACCAGCCCTAGCGGGAGAGACCCAGTACTTC.

In its sample, this clone was seen a few times. The V and J genes are TRBV5-5 and TRBJ2-2; tentative D call: TRBD1 (6 bases). The ends were cut back, 4 bases at V and 0 bases at J, with 19 bases in the middle. Germline V gene lookup returns CDR1 SGHKS and CDR2 YYEKEE (reference sequence). The CDR3 runs to 18 residues. This CDR3 reads CASSRWSWGRSNTGELFF. CDR3 bases: TGTGCCAGCAGCCGTTGGAGCTGGGGGCGATCGAACACCGGGGAGCTGTTTTTT.

The V and J genes are TRBV24-1 and TRBJ2-5; TRBD1 matches 9 bases. The V gene end was trimmed by 3 bases and the J gene end by 4 bases; junction bases not matched to a gene: 8. The germline gives CDR1 KGHDR, CDR2 SFDVKD. The CDR3 contains 16 residues. The DNA of the CDR3 is TGTGCCACCAGTGATCAGGGACAGGGACGGGGAGAGACCCAGTACTTC. It translates to CATSDQGQGRGETQYF.

V and J are TRBV2 and TRBJ2-7; TRBD2 matches 7 bases. The CDR3 runs 13 residues. The trim removed 2 bases at V and 6 bases at J, leaving 4 bases unmatched. Per germline, CDR1 SNHLY and CDR2 FYNNEI. DNA of the CDR3: TGTGCCAGCAGTGAAAGGGGAGGGGTCGAGCAGTACTTC. Its translation is CASSERGGVEQYF.